These 24 T cell receptor beta chains came from one sample sequenced in a study of blood T cell repertoires in COVID-19. Using immunoSEQ multiplex PCR, the repertoire was profiled, and TCRdb retains in-frame clones only, with some absent. Of 95,000 or so clones listed, 75% to 85% are singletons. Specimen: peripheral blood. The receptors derive from a woman older than 75 with active or convalescent COVID-19.

The chain carries TRBV7-2 and TRBJ2-7, with a tentative D call TRBD1 (6 bases). Trimming cost V 3 bases and J 3 bases, with 12 bases left between them. Germline V gives CDR1 SGHTA, CDR2 FQGNSA. This CDR3 is built from 14 residues. CDR3 in amino acids: CASSFRDTYYEQYF. The CDR3 region has the DNA TGTGCCAGCAGCTTCCGGGACACTTACTACGAGCAGTACTTC.

The rearrangement links TRBV10-3 to TRBJ2-7; D perhaps matches TRBD1 (6 bases). CDR1 and CDR2 (germline): ENHRY, SYGVKD. Deletions cut 6 bases from V and 2 bases from J, with 14 bases between. The CDR3 has 14 residues. The CDR3 reads CAIRGDITPYEQYF. The CDR3 DNA is TGTGCCATCAGGGGGGACATAACTCCCTACGAGCAGTACTTC.

The chain recombines TRBV6-5 with TRBJ1-1; D is unresolved. The length of the CDR3 is 13 residues. The germline V gene has CDR1 MNHEY and CDR2 SVGAGI. Trimming took 6 bases from V and 5 from J, leaving 13 bases between them. Written as DNA, the CDR3 is TGTGCCAGCAGACCCCGGGAGTGGACTGAAGCTTTCTTT. Translated: CASRPREWTEAFF.

The rearrangement links TRBV5-1 to TRBJ2-3; D may be TRBD2 (5 bases). The CDR3 length is 12 residues. The germline V gene has CDR1 SGHRS and CDR2 YFSETQ. Trimming left V 5 bases short and J 6 bases short, with 10 bases between. Written as DNA, the CDR3 is TGCGCCAGCAGAGAGAGGGAGGATACGCAGTATTTT. Translated: CASREREDTQYF.

On this clone: The junction departs from the called germline gene at one end, perhaps through a read error. The chain couples TRBV5-1 to TRBJ2-2, with 10 nucleotides matching TRBD1. The CDR3 is made up of 21 amino acids. Germline loops: CDR1 SGHRS, CDR2 YFSETQ. CDR3 sequence (DNA): TGTGCCAGCAGCCGCGCCGGGGTGACAGGGGGCGCCGGTAGGGACACCGGGGAGCTGTTTTTT. Translated: CASSRAGVTGGAGRDTGELFF.

The chain links TRBV7-3 to TRBJ2-6, with no clear D. CDR1 and CDR2 from the germline V gene are SGHTA and FQGTGA. Trimming took off 1 base at V and 0 bases at J, with 7 bases between the two ends. The CDR3 spans 16 residues. Here the CDR3 reads CASSLRPSSGANVLTF. CDR3 sequence (DNA): TGTGCCAGCAGCTTAAGGCCAAGCTCTGGGGCCAACGTCCTGACTTTC. Based on the CDR3 plus reference TRBV7-3 and TRBJ2-6, the full variable domain is GAGVSQTPSNKVTEKGKYVELRCDPISGHTALYWYRQSLGQGPEFLIYFQGTGAADDSGLPNDRFFAVRPEGSVSTLKIQRTERGDSAVYLCASSLRPSSGANVLTFGAGSRLTVL.

The J gene is TRBJ2-2, the V gene TRBV6-4; weak D call: TRBD1 (6 bases). V lost 2 bases to trimming and J lost 5 bases, with 15 bases between them. Germline loops: CDR1 MRHNA, CDR2 SNTAGT. The CDR3 runs 16 residues. CDR3 coding DNA: TGTGCCAGCAGTGACCGAACAGGGACCAAGACCGGGGAGCTGTTTTTT. Protein sequence: CASSDRTGTKTGELFF.

This clone was observed once. CDR3 coding DNA: TGTGCCAGCAGCTTCGTCGGGTCTAATGAAAAACTGTTTTTT. Amino acids: CASSFVGSNEKLFF. This chain joins TRBV7-9 and TRBJ1-4; D call uncertain. V shed 3 bases and J shed 3 bases, with 8 bases lying between them. Germline values: CDR1 SEHNR, CDR2 FQNEAQ (reference sequence). CDR3 size: 14 residues.

V gene TRBV6-5 combines with J gene TRBJ2-1; 11 nucleotides match TRBD2. J gave up 7 bases and V 0 bases, and 5 bases lay outside the gene matches. Germline V gene data show CDR1 as MNHEY and CDR2 as SVGAGI. This CDR3 has 16 amino acids. As DNA, the CDR3 is TGTGCCAGCAGTTACTCGACTAGCGGGATCCTAAATGAGCAGTTCTTC. It yields the protein CASSYSTSGILNEQFF.

The chain carries TRBV28 and TRBJ1-6; no definite D call. The CDR3 spans 15 residues. With 5 bases removed from V and 6 bases from J, the gap between germline ends came to 14 bases. Germline assignment: CDR1 MDHEN and CDR2 SYDVKM. This CDR3 is CASSRLAPGNSPLHF. The CDR3, as DNA: TGTGCCAGCAGTAGACTGGCACCTGGTAATTCACCCCTCCACTTT.

A note on this clone: Sequence at one end of the junction differs from germline and may be a read error. J is TRBJ2-1 and V is TRBV5-1, with TRBD2 matching over 13 bases. Germline lookup yields CDR1 SGHRS and CDR2 YFSETQ. The CDR3 is 16 amino acids. Here the CDR3 reads CASSRGLAGLYNEQFF. DNA of the CDR3: TGTGCCAGCAGCCGGGGACTAGCGGGACTTTACAATGAGCAGTTCTTC.

J is TRBJ2-2 and V is TRBV6-5; TRBD1 matches 7 bases. The V gene end was trimmed by 0 bases and the J gene end by 4 bases; junction bases not matched to a gene: 5. CDR3 length: 16 residues. In germline, CDR1 is MNHEY, CDR2 SVGAGI. CDR3 region: CASSYSGGSGTGELFF. The CDR3, as DNA: TGTGCCAGCAGTTACTCAGGGGGCTCGGGCACCGGGGAGCTGTTTTTT.

The V and J genes are TRBV5-1 and TRBJ2-5, with 13 nucleotides matching TRBD2. This CDR3 has 17 amino acids. Germline V lookup: CDR1 SGHRS, CDR2 YFSETQ. With V trimmed by 4 bases and J by 2 bases, 8 bases remained unmatched. The CDR3 DNA sequence: TGCGCCAGCAGCAAGGGCGGACTAGCGGGAGTGCAAGAGACCCAGTACTTC. This gives the protein CASSKGGLAGVQETQYF.

The chain combines TRBV7-2 with TRBJ1-5; D is unclear. The CDR3 has 15 residues. Looked up from germline, CDR1 is SGHTA and CDR2 is FQGNSA. V was cut by 4 bases and J by 0 bases, with 10 bases left in between. Written as DNA, the CDR3 is TGTGCCAGCAGCTCCCAGGATTATAGCAATCAGCCCCAGCATTTT. Translated: CASSSQDYSNQPQHF.

The chain recombines TRBV7-9 with TRBJ2-3; possibly TRBD2 for D (5 bases). The length of the CDR3 is 13 residues. Per germline, CDR1 SEHNR and CDR2 FQNEAQ (reference sequence). V shed 6 bases and J shed 6 bases, with 13 bases lying between them. The CDR3 bases are TGTGCCAGCAGGCGACTACGGTCCGATACGCAGTATTTT. It codes for CASRRLRSDTQYF.

This sequence joins TRBV2 and TRBJ2-7, with no clear D. V was clipped by 6 bases and J by 6 bases, with 18 bases between them. Germline CDR1 SNHLY, CDR2 FYNNEI. The CDR3 has 14 residues. The chain's CDR3 is CASSPLKLSGEQYF. In nucleotides, the CDR3 is TGTGCCAGCAGCCCCTTGAAGCTTTCTGGCGAGCAGTACTTC.

The chain links TRBV29-1 to TRBJ2-3, with D maybe TRBD2 (5 bases). This CDR3 is built from 15 residues. Germline lookup yields CDR1 SQVTM and CDR2 ANQGSEA. Trimming took off 7 bases at V and 2 bases at J, with 19 bases between the two ends. The CDR3: CSADLEAAITDTQYF. The CDR3 DNA sequence: TGCAGCGCCGACCTGGAAGCGGCTATCACAGATACGCAGTATTTT.

About this clone: The limits of the CDR3 on the DNA are not certain, so only TCRdb's listed CDR3 is given. The CDR3 reads CASSILARGRTGELFF. The chain has TRBV19 and TRBJ2-2; TRBD1 reflects the table's D call only, with no check against the DNA. Per the germline V gene, CDR1 is LNHDA and CDR2 is SQIVND (reference sequence). The CDR3 comprises 16 residues, both ends counted.

This chain connects TRBV11-1 to TRBJ2-3; the match to TRBD1 covers 7 bases. The CDR3 runs to 14 residues. V lost 5 bases and J lost 5; bases outside the gene matches: 7. Germline V gives CDR1 SGHAT, CDR2 FQDESV (reference sequence). CDR3 loop: CASSDRASGDTQYF. CDR3 bases: TGTGCCAGCAGCGACAGGGCCTCCGGAGATACGCAGTATTTT.

This chain connects TRBV18 to TRBJ2-1; 11 bases align to TRBD2. J lost 15 bases, V lost 2 bases, and 9 bases had no gene match. This CDR3 is 14 amino acids long. Germline CDR1 and CDR2: KGHSH and LQKENI. CDR3 region: CASSPSTSGSLAFF. CDR3 coding DNA: TGTGCCAGCTCACCATCCACTAGCGGGAGCCTAGCGTTCTTC. Together with reference TRBV18 and TRBJ2-1, the CDR3 gives the full variable domain: NAGVMQNPRHLVRRRGQEARLRCSPMKGHSHVYWYRQLPEEGLKFMVYLQKENIIDESGMPKERFSAEFPKEGPSILRIQQVVRGDSAAYFCASSPSTSGSLAFFGPGTRLTVL.

This chain joins TRBV5-6 and TRBJ2-1; 12 positions match TRBD2. Germline lookup yields CDR1 SGHDT and CDR2 YYEEEE. The CDR3 runs 16 residues. V lost 4 bases and J lost 5; bases outside the gene matches: 7. Here the CDR3 DNA reads TGTGCCAGCAGCCGGCCGGGACTAGCGGGTAACAATGAGCAGTTCTTC. This sequence encodes CASSRPGLAGNNEQFF.

The chain combines TRBV9 with TRBJ2-3, with D perhaps TRBD1 (5 bases). Germline CDR1 is SGDLS and CDR2 is YYNGEE. The CDR3 has 17 amino acids. Trimming took 3 bases from V and 2 from J, leaving 19 bases between them. The CDR3 DNA reads as TGTGCCAGCAGCGGACAAACAGGAGACCACTACACAGATACGCAGTATTTT. The encoded protein is CASSGQTGDHYTDTQYF.

The chain recombines TRBV29-1 with TRBJ1-5; no firm D call. With 7 bases removed from V and 2 bases from J, the gap between germline ends came to 15 bases. Germline CDR1 is SQVTM and CDR2 is ANQGSEA. CDR3 length: 14 amino acids. The CDR3 DNA is TGCAGCGAGGCCATGAGAGCGGGCAATCAGCCCCAGCATTTT. Translated: CSEAMRAGNQPQHF.

The J gene is TRBJ2-5, the V gene TRBV6-5, with D tentatively TRBD2 (6 bases). The germline V gene has CDR1 MNHEY and CDR2 SVGAGI. This CDR3 contains 14 residues. Trimming removed 7 bases at V and 7 bases at J, with 19 bases between. The CDR3 DNA is TGTGCCAGCACCCCCGTCGGAGGGGAGGTGACCCAGTACTTC. Amino acid sequence: CASTPVGGEVTQYF.